The clone carrying this T cell receptor (beta chain) was seen just once. Trimming stripped 0 bases from V and 1 base from J, with 7 bases between. The V gene's germline CDR1 is SGHRS and CDR2 YFSETQ. The CDR3 sequence is 14 residues long. The entry originates in a study of blood T cell repertoires in COVID-19. Sequencing used immunoSEQ multiplex PCR; TCRdb keeps in-frame clones, though not all of them. The profile shows roughly 300,000 clones, approximately 90% of them singletons. Participant-given clinical history determined each cohort assignment. The receptor's source is a young woman who had recovered from COVID-19. The rearrangement joins TRBV5-1 to TRBJ1-1; the D is unclear. Sequencing used PBMCs or T cells enriched from blood (not recorded which). The CDR3 bases are TGCGCCAGCAGCTTGGTGGCTGGGAACACTGAAGCTTTCTTT. It encodes CASSLVAGNTEAFF.